Below, one T cell receptor beta chain is given with its context. The second PCR ran roughly 6 to 12 cycles with a sample-barcoded 5' primer and J-beta primers. TCRdb recomputed calls from the 5' RACE reads with MiXCR, one row per CDR3 protein. The table includes roughly 1.7 million distinct CDR3 sequences, 30% to 40% detected once. The data belong to a study of blood T cells in healthy people across ages. Material: blood. The TCR originated in a woman aged 30 to 39 in good health.

The CDR3, as DNA: TGTGCCAGCAGCCCAGGGACTAGCGGTTATAGCACAGATACGCAGTATTTT. As protein: CASSPGTSGYSTDTQYF. This chain connects TRBV4-2 to TRBJ2-3; 11 positions match TRBD2. CDR1 and CDR2 (germline): LGHNA, YNFKEQ. This CDR3 comprises 17 residues. V shed 4 bases and J 0 bases; nucleotides not matched to a gene: 6.